This TCR beta chain stems from a study of cytomegalovirus exposure and HLA in healthy donors. The assay was immunoSEQ multiplex PCR, and TCRdb's table has in-frame clones only and misses some. This sample has 100,000 to 120,000 clones, with 88% found just once. Whole-study findings and limits: According to a subsequent analysis, TCR clusters identified in the first cohort showed a tendency to co-occur across the 120 validation repertoires. The authors listed roughly 150 TCR beta chains as cytomegalovirus-associated. Reports showed the classifier diagnosing cytomegalovirus status with high specificity and sensitivity.

Unmatched junction bases numbered 5, after V lost 4 bases and J lost 8 bases. Germline CDR1 is SGHTA and CDR2 is FQGNSA. The CDR3 runs to 14 residues. Concerning this clone: The antigen is unknown.

It was the approximately 120-subject validation cohort, separate from the approximately 700-subject first cohort, to which the donors belonged. The chain recombines TRBV7-2 with TRBJ1-2; 12 bases line up with TRBD1. Sample: PBMCs. This receptor was obtained from a woman between 25 and 40 years old in good health and CMV-seropositive. The CDR3 bases are TGTGCCAGCAGCTGGGGACAGGGGGCGCGGGGCTACACCTTC. Its translation is CASSWGQGARGYTF.